By proportion, the clone carrying this TCR beta chain is medium-sized (0.01 to 0.1%). Its antigen is not known. One or more pre-ART and two or more post-ART PBMC samples were available from each donor. Trimming removed 0 bases from V and 2 bases from J, with 14 bases in between. Per the germline V gene, CDR1 is MGHRA and CDR2 is YSYEKL. This CDR3 is 17 amino acids long. This sample is drawn from a study of long-term antiretroviral therapy in people with HIV. General study findings and limits: Dominance of pre-ART expanded clones persisted, fluctuating and often declining after ART. Increased diversity was seen after ART, yet it remained lower than in transplant donor controls.

The assay used was immunoSEQ (version v3.0), run at survey level. Researchers set sequencing to target about 35,000-55,000 T-cell genomes per sample. Data came from immunoSEQ multiplex PCR; TCRdb stores just in-frame clones and leaves some out. The sample has 48,000 or so clones, about 80% seen once. This TCR came from a woman between 18 and 29 years old with HIV. The chain joins TRBV4-1 to TRBJ2-1; D unresolved. The sample was unsorted PBMCs, taken 0.8 years after starting antiretroviral therapy. In DNA, the CDR3 is TGCGCCAGCAGCCAAGATAATCCCATAATCCCCTACAATGAGCAGTTCTTC. This gives the protein CASSQDNPIIPYNEQFF.